This TCR beta chain was sequenced during a study of blood T cell repertoires in COVID-19. Original handling: Quantification of nucleated cells was approximated via reference gene primer amplification. Here immunoSEQ multiplex PCR was the method, and the copy in TCRdb shows in-frame clones only, minus some. That table supplies the V and J calls and clone size; D and trimming were determined from the DNA. This sample carries over 150,000 clones, around nine tenths of them seen once, and the ten largest clones take 2.5% to 3%. V shed 3 bases and J shed 5 bases, with 14 bases lying between them. The CDR3 sequence is 15 residues long. CDR1 LNHNV and CDR2 YYDKDF come from the germline V gene (reference sequence).

Input material: peripheral blood. This TCR derives from a woman over 75 with COVID-19, enrolled during active disease. The V call is TRBV15, the J call TRBJ1-5; D may be TRBD1 (6 bases). The CDR3 bases are TGTGCCACCAGCAGGGACAGAAAGTCAGATCAGCCCCAGCATTTT. This codes for CATSRDRKSDQPQHF.